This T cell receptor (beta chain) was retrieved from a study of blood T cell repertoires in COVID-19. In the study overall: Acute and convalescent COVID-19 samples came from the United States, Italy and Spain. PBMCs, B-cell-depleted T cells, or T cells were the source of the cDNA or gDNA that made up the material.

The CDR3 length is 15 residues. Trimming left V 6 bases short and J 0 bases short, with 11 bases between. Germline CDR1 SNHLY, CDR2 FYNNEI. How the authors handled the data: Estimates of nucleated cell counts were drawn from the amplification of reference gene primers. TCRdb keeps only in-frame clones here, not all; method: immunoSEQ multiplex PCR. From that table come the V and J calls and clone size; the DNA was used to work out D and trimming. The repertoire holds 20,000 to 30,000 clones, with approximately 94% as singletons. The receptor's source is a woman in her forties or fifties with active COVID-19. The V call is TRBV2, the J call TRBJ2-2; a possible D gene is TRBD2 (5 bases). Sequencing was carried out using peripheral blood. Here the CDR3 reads CASRAVGANTGELFF. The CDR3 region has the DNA TGTGCCAGCAGGGCTGTCGGGGCGAACACCGGGGAGCTGTTTTTT.